A single TCR beta chain is shown here with its context. This sample is drawn from a study of blood T cell repertoires in COVID-19. Germline V gene data show CDR1 as MNHNY and CDR2 as SVGAGI (reference sequence). CDR3 length: 14 residues. V lost 2 bases to trimming and J lost 5 bases, with 12 bases between them. In the authors' workflow: Amplification from reference gene primers served as the basis for estimated nucleated cell counts. TCRdb's copy holds only in-frame clones and misses some; the assay was immunoSEQ multiplex PCR. D and trimming were read from the DNA, whereas the V and J calls and clone size are those reported in that table. The profile shows about 200,000 clones, 65% to 90% of them singletons.

Material for sequencing was PBMCs or T cells enriched from blood (not recorded which). The TCR comes from a woman aged 30 to 39 who had been exposed to COVID-19. The chain couples TRBV6-6 to TRBJ1-2, with D unclear. DNA of the CDR3: TGTGCCAGCAGTTACCAAGGCCGGGAATATGGCTACACCTTC. Its translation is CASSYQGREYGYTF.